This T cell receptor beta chain was captured by sequencing in a study of blood T cells in healthy people across ages. General study results and limits: The study regarded diversity estimates from one million T cells as underestimates. Roughly linear declines in TCR beta diversity per million T cells occurred with age.

This clonotype turned up a few times. Its specificity is not known. This CDR3 spans 15 amino acids. Looked up from germline, CDR1 is MNHNY and CDR2 is SVGAGI (reference sequence). The V gene end was trimmed by 4 bases and the J gene end by 2 bases; junction bases not matched to a gene: 7. A sample-barcoded 5' primer and a J-beta primer mix were used in a second PCR of about 7 to 12 cycles. One entry per CDR3 protein, called by TCRdb with MiXCR from the 5' RACE reads. The profile covers under 1,000,000 distinct CDR3 sequences, with 35% to 50% appearing a single time and roughly 18% taken by the ten largest.

Sequences were obtained from blood. This clonotype was sampled from a man aged 80 or over in good health. This chain uses TRBV6-6 with TRBJ2-5; the match to TRBD1 covers 7 bases. The CDR3, as DNA: TGTGCCAGCAGTTCCCCCGACAGGGCTCAAGAGACCCAGTACTTC. This gives the protein CASSSPDRAQETQYF.